The 15 T cell receptor beta chains in this list originate from one sample, sequenced in a study of blood T cell repertoires in COVID-19 (dated by TCRdb to the early 2020s). Library generation was performed with the immunoSEQ multiplex PCR assay. TCRdb mirrors the immuneACCESS table, restricted to in-frame sequences. Some clones are absent from its copies; in checked studies, under half trace to an unresolved V gene, and the reason for the others is unknown. For this sample the table gives 150,000 to 180,000 clones, of which 84% were detected only once. The ten largest make up 7.3% of the sample. Sequenced: PBMCs or T cells enriched from blood (not recorded which). The receptors here all came from a man aged 50 to 59 who had recovered from COVID-19.

This clone has more than one count but fewer than ten. The chain recombines TRBV7-2 with TRBJ1-2; 8 bases fit TRBD1. The CDR3 is 14 residues long. Germline trimming cut 4 bases from V and 5 bases from J; bases unmatched to any gene: 6. The germline gives CDR1 SGHTA, CDR2 FQGNSA. Here the CDR3 reads CASSSGQGEYGYTF. The CDR3 DNA is TGTGCCAGCAGCTCCGGACAGGGCGAGTATGGCTACACCTTC.

This chain joins TRBV11-1 and TRBJ1-5, with D maybe TRBD1 (6 bases). The V and J ends lost 5 bases and 4 bases respectively, with 9 bases between them. The CDR3 contains 13 residues. Germline CDR1 is SGHAT and CDR2 is FQDESV (reference sequence). The CDR3 sequence is CASSRTANQPQHF. The CDR3, as DNA: TGTGCCAGCAGCCGGACAGCAAATCAGCCCCAGCATTTT.

The rearrangement joins TRBV18 to TRBJ2-1, with 8 positions matching TRBD1. The CDR3 loop spans 16 amino acids. Losses at the gene ends were 2 bases for V and 1 base for J; bases not matched to a gene: 4. Germline V gene lookup returns CDR1 KGHSH and CDR2 LQKENI. CDR3 DNA sequence: TGTGCCAGCTCACCATATGGACAGGGATCCTACAATGAGCAGTTCTTC. This encodes CASSPYGQGSYNEQFF.

This clone was detected only once. The chain carries TRBV7-6 and TRBJ2-1; possibly TRBD1 for D (5 bases). Germline assignment: CDR1 SGHVS and CDR2 FNYEAQ. With 3 bases removed from V and 5 bases from J, the gap between germline ends came to 11 bases. The CDR3 is made up of 14 amino acids. DNA of the CDR3: TGTGCCAGCAGCTTCTCGTTGGGGCACAATGAGCAGTTCTTC. This gives the protein CASSFSLGHNEQFF.

The sample holds one count of this clone. The rearrangement joins TRBV4-3 to TRBJ2-1, with TRBD2 matching 8 bases. The junction had 1 base not matched to a gene; V was cut back by 0 bases and J by 0 bases. The CDR3 has 16 residues. Per germline, CDR1 LGHNA and CDR2 YSLEER. The CDR3 spells CASSQDRGGSYNEQFF. CDR3 coding DNA: TGCGCCAGCAGCCAAGATCGGGGGGGCTCCTACAATGAGCAGTTCTTC.

The J gene is TRBJ1-2, the V gene TRBV5-1, with 11 nucleotides matching TRBD1. The CDR3 has 15 amino acids. V lost 2 bases, J lost 7 bases, and 7 bases stayed unmatched. The germline gives CDR1 SGHRS, CDR2 YFSETQ. The CDR3 region is CASSFGQGALSGYTF. CDR3 nucleotides: TGCGCCAGCAGCTTTGGACAGGGGGCCTTGTCTGGCTACACCTTC. Variable domain in full (rest from reference TRBV5-1 and TRBJ1-2): KAGVTQTPRYLIKTRGQQVTLSCSPISGHRSVSWYQQTPGQGLQFLFEYFSETQRNKGNFPGRFSGRQFSNSRSEMNVSTLELGDSALYLCASSFGQGALSGYTFGSGTRLTVV.

The chain couples TRBV7-3 to TRBJ2-3, with 8 bases matching TRBD2. The J segment lost 1 base and the V segment lost 5 bases, leaving 8 bases of the junction unmatched. This CDR3 has 16 residues. CDR1 and CDR2 (germline): SGHTA, FQGTGA. CDR3 nucleotide sequence: TGTGCCAGCAGCCCGATCCCGCGGGGGGGCACAGATACGCAGTATTTT. Its protein is CASSPIPRGGTDTQYF.

The chain couples TRBV24-1 to TRBJ2-1; TRBD2 agrees at 9 bases. Germline trimming cut 3 bases from V and 8 bases from J; bases unmatched to any gene: 28. Germline loops: CDR1 KGHDR, CDR2 SFDVKD. There are 22 residues in the CDR3. The CDR3 protein is CATSDKGGGGGAGRKVSDEQFF. DNA for the CDR3: TGTGCCACCAGTGATAAGGGTGGCGGCGGGGGGGCCGGACGGAAAGTATCCGATGAGCAGTTCTTC.

The chain recombines TRBV5-5 with TRBJ1-2; 11 bases are shared with TRBD1. CDR1 is SGHKS and CDR2 is YYEKEE in the germline V gene (reference sequence). CDR3 length: 14 amino acids. V shed 4 bases, J shed 3 bases, and the junction held 2 bases outside the gene matches. The CDR3 DNA follows: TGTGCCAGCAGCACGGACAGGGGGCACTATGGCTACACCTTC. Translating it yields CASSTDRGHYGYTF.

The chain has TRBV15 and TRBJ2-5; 7 bases map to TRBD1. CDR1 and CDR2 from the germline V gene are LNHNV and YYDKDF (reference sequence). This CDR3 is built from 14 residues. The junction had 6 bases not matched to a gene; V was cut back by 6 bases and J by 2 bases. In nucleotides, the CDR3 is TGTGCCACCAGACGGGACAGAAAACAAGAGACCCAGTACTTC. Translated: CATRRDRKQETQYF.

V and J are TRBV5-6 and TRBJ2-5, with a weak D call TRBD1 (6 bases). The CDR3 runs to 14 residues. The V and J ends lost 4 bases and 1 base respectively, with 11 bases between them. The V gene's germline CDR1 is SGHDT and CDR2 YYEEEE. CDR3 sequence: CASSLQDSQETQYF. CDR3 nucleotides: TGTGCCAGCAGCCTACAGGACAGCCAAGAGACCCAGTACTTC.

This clone was detected only once. The same CDR3 also results from other DNA sequences found in this sample. The V and J genes are TRBV7-9 and TRBJ2-5; D is unresolved. The CDR3 spans 12 residues. V gave up 5 bases and J gave up 5 bases, with 9 bases separating them. CDR1 is SEHNR and CDR2 is FQNEAQ in the germline V gene (reference sequence). The DNA of the CDR3 is TGTGCCAGCAGCCTCTTAGAGGAGACCCAGTACTTC. Residues: CASSLLEETQYF.

The chain couples TRBV5-6 to TRBJ2-5, with D perhaps TRBD2 (6 bases). The CDR3 spans 15 residues. Germline V gene sequence: CDR1 SGHDT, CDR2 YYEEEE. V lost 7 bases and J 0 bases, leaving 16 bases between the germline ends. The CDR3 region has the DNA TGTGCCAGCTTAAGTGGCCGGGAGTACCAAGAGACCCAGTACTTC. This gives the protein CASLSGREYQETQYF.

The J gene is TRBJ1-6, the V gene TRBV3-1 (or the pseudogene TRBV3-2); D is unresolved. The germline CDR1 and CDR2 sequences are LGHDT and YNNKEL (reference sequence). V lost 4 bases, J lost 4 bases, and 8 bases lay in between. The CDR3 covers 14 residues. The CDR3 sequence is CASSLQNYNSPLHF. DNA of the CDR3: TGTGCCAGCAGCCTACAGAATTATAATTCACCCCTCCACTTT.

CDR3 amino acids: CASSEQTVNYGYTF. CDR3 nucleotides: TGTGCCAGCAGTGAACAAACAGTTAACTATGGCTACACCTTC. The chain recombines TRBV2 with TRBJ1-2; D gene unclear. V lost 2 bases and J lost 1, with 8 bases in between. The germline V gene encodes CDR1 SNHLY and CDR2 FYNNEI. This CDR3 has 14 amino acids.